This TCR beta chain stems from a study of graft-versus-host responses after intestinal transplantation. Background on the study: Isolated intestinal, liver-intestinal, or multivisceral transplants were what recipients had.

Trimming left V 6 bases short and J 9 bases short, with 9 bases between. Per the germline V gene, CDR1 is MGHDK and CDR2 is SYGVNS. The CDR3 sequence is 11 residues long. Stated time point: postoperative day 105 after intestinal transplantation (dayNNNN = postoperative day). Researchers processed graft tissue to release intraepithelial and lamina propria lymphocytes. Measured with immunoSEQ multiplex PCR; TCRdb has only the in-frame clones, and not every one. The sample carries approximately 3,500 clones, 60% to 75% recorded once. The sample consisted of ileum tissue, taken 105 days after intestinal transplantation. This sequence joins TRBV25-1 and TRBJ2-1, with D possibly matching TRBD1 (5 bases). The sequence was obtained from a human patient who received an intestinal transplant, so some T cells may come from the graft donor. DNA of the CDR3: TGTGCCAGCAGGGGGCCGGGTGAGCAGTTCTTC. It is translated as CASRGPGEQFF.